Below are 21 T cell receptor beta chains sequenced from a single sample in a study of T-cell memory formation after mild COVID-19. Using its own MiXCR run on the 5' RACE reads, TCRdb lists one record per CDR3 protein. The sample consists of about 420,000 distinct CDR3 sequences, under 25% of them appearing once. What was sequenced was PBMCs or a T cell subset sorted from them (not recorded which). Every receptor here comes from an adult woman who had mild COVID-19 (a few samples of this study predate the infection). Cell type and time point are not known.

The J gene is TRBJ2-3, the V gene TRBV30; D gene uncertain. This CDR3 has 14 residues. V lost 2 bases to trimming and J lost 2 bases, with 11 bases between them. Germline lookup yields CDR1 GTSNPN and CDR2 SVGIG (reference sequence). The CDR3 sequence is CAWSWGAVTDTQYF. The CDR3 DNA sequence: TGTGCCTGGAGTTGGGGTGCGGTCACAGATACGCAGTATTTT.

This clonotype was observed a few times. Written as DNA, the CDR3 is TGTGCCAGCTCACCACTGAAGGACAATGAGCAGTTCTTC. Protein: CASSPLKDNEQFF. This chain connects TRBV18 to TRBJ2-1, with unresolved D. Per the germline V gene, CDR1 is KGHSH and CDR2 is LQKENI. The V end lost 1 base, the J end lost 5 bases, and 6 bases lay between the germline ends. CDR3 length: 13 amino acids.

This chain links TRBV7-9 with TRBJ1-4; 11 bases match TRBD1. Looked up from germline, CDR1 is SEHNR and CDR2 is FQNEAQ (reference sequence). V shed 5 bases and J 8 bases; nucleotides not matched to a gene: 4. This CDR3 contains 14 residues. The CDR3 DNA reads as TGTGCCAGCAGCCAAGGACAGGGGGCAGAAAAACTGTTTTTT. Residues: CASSQGQGAEKLFF.

In this sample, this clonotype turned up many times. The chain couples TRBV5-1 to TRBJ2-7; 9 bases align to TRBD1. Germline loops: CDR1 SGHRS, CDR2 YFSETQ. The ends lost 5 bases at V and 2 bases at J; junction bases unmatched: 2. The CDR3 extends over 13 amino acids. This CDR3 reads CASSRTGAYEQYF. The CDR3 region has the DNA TGCGCCAGCAGTCGGACAGGGGCCTACGAGCAGTACTTC.

A few counts support this clonotype. The V call is TRBV4-2, the J call TRBJ2-7, with 14 bases that match TRBD2. Per the germline V gene, CDR1 is LGHNA and CDR2 is YNFKEQ. V lost 1 base and J lost 5; bases outside the gene matches: 7. The CDR3 spans 17 residues. The CDR3 DNA follows: TGTGCCAGCAGCCAAGCTGGACTAGCGGGAGGTCAAGACGAGCAGTACTTC. Amino acid sequence: CASSQAGLAGGQDEQYF.

The CDR3 spells CASSLGGGSRHEQYF. As DNA, the CDR3 is TGTGCCAGCAGCCTCGGGGGGGGGAGCAGACACGAGCAGTACTTC. The rearrangement joins TRBV6-5 to TRBJ2-7; 8 bases map to TRBD2. The CDR3 covers 15 residues. The germline CDR1 and CDR2 sequences are MNHEY and SVGAGI. V gave up 6 bases and J gave up 5 bases; unmatched junction bases: 12.

The rearrangement joins TRBV20-1 to TRBJ1-5; D perhaps matches TRBD1 (6 bases). Looked up from germline, CDR1 is DFQATT and CDR2 is SNEGSKA (reference sequence). The CDR3 length is 15 residues. V lost 3 bases and J 1 base, leaving 13 bases between the germline ends. Here the CDR3 reads CSASRAQGSNQPQHF. Written as DNA, the CDR3 is TGCAGTGCTAGTCGCGCGCAGGGGAGCAATCAGCCCCAGCATTTT.

The chain combines TRBV4-1 with TRBJ2-5; D may correspond to TRBD1 or TRBD2 (5 bases each). This CDR3 region has 15 residues. V dropped 4 bases and J dropped 5 bases, with 17 bases sitting between them. The germline gives CDR1 MGHRA, CDR2 YSYEKL. The CDR3 nucleotides are TGCGCCAGCAGCCCAGAGGGACGAAGTGTGGAGACCCAGTACTTC. It is translated as CASSPEGRSVETQYF.

This chain links TRBV5-1 with TRBJ2-3, with TRBD2 identical over 15 bases. Trimming cost V 4 bases and J 4 bases; bases outside gene matches: 13. This CDR3 has 19 amino acids. Looked up from germline, CDR1 is SGHRS and CDR2 is YFSETQ. CDR3: CASSLTRTSGGARADTQYF. The CDR3 bases are TGCGCCAGCAGCCTGACCCGGACTAGCGGGGGGGCCAGGGCAGATACGCAGTATTTT.

V and J are TRBV6-5 and TRBJ1-3; 7 bases match TRBD1. The V and J ends lost 7 bases and 0 bases, in that order; junction bases with no gene match: 6. The CDR3 totals 15 residues. Germline V gene sequence: CDR1 MNHEY, CDR2 SVGAGI. The CDR3 here is CASTRDRTSGNTIYF. Here the CDR3 DNA reads TGTGCCAGCACCAGGGACAGAACCTCTGGAAACACCATATATTTT.

V usage is TRBV7-2 and J usage is TRBJ2-5; 10 nucleotides match TRBD1. The CDR3 runs to 14 residues. Germline loops: CDR1 SGHTA, CDR2 FQGNSA. The V gene end was trimmed by 6 bases and the J gene end by 4 bases; junction bases not matched to a gene: 5. As DNA, the CDR3 is TGTGCCAGCAGGCTGACAGGGGGCAGAGAGACCCAGTACTTC. It encodes CASRLTGGRETQYF.

The rearrangement links TRBV7-9 to TRBJ1-2; 7 positions match TRBD1. The CDR3 is 14 amino acids. Germline V gene lookup returns CDR1 SEHNR and CDR2 FQNEAQ (reference sequence). J gave up 5 bases and V 1 base, and 4 bases lay outside the gene matches. The CDR3 DNA follows: TGTGCCAGCAGCTTAGGCAGGGGGGAATATGGCTACACCTTC. As protein: CASSLGRGEYGYTF.

The genes are TRBV9 and TRBJ2-5; 9 bases are a match to TRBD2. The CDR3 consists of 13 residues. The trim removed 3 bases at V and 7 bases at J, leaving 4 bases unmatched. The V gene's germline CDR1 is SGDLS and CDR2 YYNGEE. The CDR3 DNA reads as TGTGCCAGCAGCGCAGCGGGAGGTGTGACCCAGTACTTC. Translated: CASSAAGGVTQYF.

The chain employs TRBV20-1 and TRBJ2-1; D ambiguous. The germline V gene has CDR1 DFQATT and CDR2 SNEGSKA (reference sequence). V lost 3 bases and J lost 8, with 11 bases in between. The length of the CDR3 is 12 residues. The CDR3 loop is CSARELGHEQFF. CDR3 coding DNA: TGCAGTGCTAGGGAGTTGGGTCATGAGCAGTTCTTC.

The table lists this clonotype with many counts. The chain recombines TRBV5-4 with TRBJ2-3; 10 bases fit TRBD1. This CDR3 has 15 amino acids. J gave up 3 bases and V 4 bases, and 5 bases lay outside the gene matches. Germline lookup yields CDR1 SGHNT and CDR2 YYREEE (reference sequence). The CDR3 coding sequence is TGTGCCAGCAGCGAAGACAGGGGGCGAACAGATACGCAGTATTTT. Its translation is CASSEDRGRTDTQYF.

J is TRBJ2-7 and V is TRBV6-1, with 8 bases matching TRBD2. J was trimmed by 0 bases and V by 10 bases; bases with no gene match: 5. This CDR3 has 13 residues. Germline CDR1 is MNHNS and CDR2 is SASEGT. In nucleotides, the CDR3 is TGTGCCATCAGCGGGGGTAACTCCTACGAGCAGTACTTC. It encodes CAISGGNSYEQYF.

The chain combines TRBV10-1 with TRBJ2-6; D remains ambiguous. The CDR3 sequence is 17 residues long. V shed 4 bases and J shed 0 bases, with 13 bases lying between them. Germline values: CDR1 WNHNN, CDR2 SYGVQD (reference sequence). The CDR3 loop is CASSASGRISGANVLTF. CDR3 DNA sequence: TGCGCCAGCAGTGCCTCCGGTAGGATCTCTGGGGCCAACGTCCTGACTTTC.

This clonotype was found a few times. The rearrangement uses TRBV11-3 and TRBJ2-1; D not certain. The CDR3 length is 14 residues. V lost 4 bases and J 6 bases, leaving 13 bases between the germline ends. Per the germline V gene, CDR1 is SGHNT and CDR2 is YENEEA. In DNA form, the CDR3 reads TGTGCCAGCAGCTCTTACTATGATCGCAATGAGCAGTTCTTC. Translation: CASSSYYDRNEQFF.

The chain is built from TRBV29-1 and TRBJ1-5; D perhaps matches TRBD1 (5 bases). Germline V lookup: CDR1 SQVTM, CDR2 ANQGSEA. This CDR3 region has 11 residues. Written as DNA, the CDR3 is TGCAGTAGGACACGGGATCAGCCCCAGCATTTT. It translates to CSRTRDQPQHF.

This clonotype was counted only a few times. This chain links TRBV4-1 with TRBJ1-4, with TRBD1 matching 8 bases. The CDR3 covers 19 residues. The germline V gene has CDR1 MGHRA and CDR2 YSYEKL. V lost 0 bases, J lost 0 bases, and 9 bases stayed unmatched. CDR3 residues: CASSQDARGRWATNEKLFF. CDR3 in DNA: TGCGCCAGCAGCCAAGACGCCAGGGGGCGGTGGGCAACTAATGAAAAACTGTTTTTT.

This clonotype showed up just a few times. This rearrangement joins TRBV7-2 to TRBJ2-7, with 9 bases aligning to TRBD1. Trimming removed 1 base from V and 6 bases from J; junction bases left unmatched: 7. Looked up from germline, CDR1 is SGHTA and CDR2 is FQGNSA. CDR3 length: 15 amino acids. The CDR3 spells CASSLVRDRASEQYF. In DNA, the CDR3 is TGTGCCAGCAGCTTAGTAAGGGACAGGGCCTCCGAGCAGTACTTC.